These T cell receptor beta chains were read from a single sample in a study of blood T cell repertoires in COVID-19. Profiled with immunoSEQ multiplex PCR; TCRdb holds only in-frame clones, not every one. The data contain over 130,000 clones, 88% of them seen just once; the ten biggest clones take up about 10%. Specimen: peripheral blood. The source of these receptors is a man aged 55 to 70 with active or convalescent COVID-19. CDR3s leave out the opening cysteine and the closing phenylalanine or tryptophan. Each record gives: V gene, J gene, clone size, CDR3 protein. A clone size is listed for some rows: how often the clone was seen (once, few, many), or a class if it is expanded.

>TRBV5-5|TRBJ2-7|NA
ASRVSGGYGEQY
>TRBV6-5|TRBJ2-2|once
ASSWDYPTGELF
>TRBV7-9|TRBJ1-4|NA
ASTPEWAGANEKLF
>TRBV7-9|TRBJ1-2|NA
ASSSDRGDGYT
>TRBV29-1|TRBJ2-7|NA
RTGVLSVSYEQY
>TRBV19|TRBJ2-3|NA
ASSPQGLDMQY
>TRBV6-5|TRBJ1-6|once
ASSYSRQGILSPLH
>TRBV24-1|TRBJ1-2|NA
ATRGQGGYGYT
>TRBV7-2|TRBJ1-1|NA
ASSLRAGQGTEAF
>TRBV2|TRBJ1-5|NA
ASSGQGDQPQH
>TRBV30|TRBJ1-1|NA
AWSTGHLRREAF
>TRBV9|TRBJ2-3|NA
ASRPTSAKGASTDTQY
>TRBV11-2|TRBJ2-5|NA
ASTHLGNLAGAFLETQY
>TRBV19|TRBJ1-1|NA
ASSLGGGFNTEAF
>TRBV28|TRBJ1-2|NA
ASSLSSRAGGYT
>TRBV28|TRBJ2-5|NA
ASSYYTGGTEETQY
>TRBV7-2|TRBJ1-5|once
ASSLRVGQAASGQPQH
>TRBV19|TRBJ1-5|NA
ASRGQGVSNQPQH
>TRBV4-3|TRBJ2-3|NA
ASSQDPASGRGTDTQY
>TRBV2|TRBJ1-5|NA
ASQWEINQPQH
>TRBV10-1|TRBJ1-2|NA
ASSAYRSNYGYT
>TRBV6-6|TRBJ2-7|NA
ASSKDGTGDIYEQY
>TRBV5-1|TRBJ2-4|NA
ASRRTLWTGPATKNIQY
>TRBV11-3|TRBJ1-1|NA
ASSPGGRHTEAF
>TRBV7-9|TRBJ1-1|NA
ASSSGQIENTEAF
>TRBV7-2|TRBJ2-7|NA
ASRVLGQEDYEQY
>TRBV4-1|TRBJ1-2|NA
ASSPDGRFFNYGYT
>TRBV18|TRBJ2-7|NA
ASSVRTSGGYEQY
>TRBV4-2|TRBJ1-2|once
ASSQDLTGRANGYT
>TRBV11-2|TRBJ1-1|NA
ASSLVDRNTEAF
>TRBV7-2|TRBJ2-3|NA
ASSPVSRGEPTDTQY
>TRBV6-5|TRBJ1-2|NA
ASSYSISANYGYT
>TRBV27|TRBJ2-1|NA
ASSLGVSNEQF
>TRBV7-2|TRBJ1-2|once
ASSLAQAPYGYT
>TRBV5-6|TRBJ1-2|once
ASSRQGVYYGYT
>TRBV4-1|TRBJ2-7|NA
ASSQGTAYYEQY
>TRBV28|TRBJ1-2|NA
ASSWDSFPYGYT
>TRBV5-8|TRBJ2-5|NA
ASSLGPPAGRVRTQY
>TRBV5-1|TRBJ1-6|NA
ASSNRTGGYNSPLH
>TRBV6-5|TRBJ2-7|NA
ASSTREGTYEQY
>TRBV4-1|TRBJ1-3|NA
ASSQGPQGAGGNTIY
>TRBV6-1|TRBJ1-2|NA
ASSDRGYGYT
>TRBV10-2|TRBJ1-6|few
ASTPTGSNSPLH
>TRBV29-1|TRBJ1-5|NA
SVVYGINQPQH
>TRBV5-1|TRBJ2-2|NA
ASSTTPGQGAEELF
>TRBV25-1|TRBJ1-2|few
ASREDSGYT
>TRBV27|TRBJ2-5|NA
ASSYLRGSVETQY
>TRBV6-4|TRBJ1-4|NA
ASSGNRGLVYEKLF
>TRBV3-1/TRBV3-2|TRBJ1-1|NA
ASSLKGGAPAF
>TRBV7-6|TRBJ2-1|once
ASSFRQDNEQF